This T cell receptor (beta chain) originates from a study of cytomegalovirus exposure and HLA in healthy donors (dated by TCRdb to between 2016 and 2019). With respect to the entire study: According to an earlier analysis of around 600 of the donors, about 180 million T cells yielded 117 million unique TCR beta sequences and 250 to 350 Gb of sequence data. Every discovery cohort repertoire had been produced on one sequencing platform. Roughly 300 gigabases of sequencing data and some 85 million unique TCR sequences were included in an early release covering roughly 600 HLA-typed donors. The study used immunosequencing to profile the T cell repertoires of 600 to 850 subjects and linked those repertoires to cytomegalovirus serostatus. Besides the first cohort of roughly 700 subjects, a separate validation cohort made up of 90 to 150 different subjects was used. The study aimed to test whether cataloging public T cell receptors could reveal signatures of past pathogen exposure. Donor age, sex, ethnicity and CMV serostatus were compiled together with the repertoire data. The number of typed donors differed by locus: roughly 620-630 for A, B, C, DRB1 and DQB1; some 500 for DQA1; around 610 for DPA1; and some 450 for DPB1. Roughly five DR-DQ haplotypes were handled as single units for association and clustering, since linkage in the cohort was strong. An earlier analysis of 587 of the donors applied high-throughput TCR beta sequencing to assess whether each TCR beta V gene segment acted as functional or pseudogenic. Rather than using new phenotypic data, the later analysis identified candidate immune exposures from TCR beta sequences and from how often those sequences occurred across donors. To predict cytomegalovirus infection status, the study combined high-throughput TCR immunosequencing, statistical association of individual TCRs with disease status, and machine learning. On average, around 230,000 unique TCR beta nucleotide sequences were sequenced per donor among 350 to 400 genotyped donors of the cohort, with 15% to 20% of those sequences being non-productive. HLA typing covered class I and class II loci at four-digit resolution. The genetic ancestry cluster associated with self-reported Caucasian donors included around four fifths of the roughly 400 genotyped donors. A later genetic analysis used genome-wide SNP genotypes for about 60% of the roughly 670 donors, treating that subset as a discovery cohort. A later analysis re-examined previously published TCR beta repertoires from roughly 650 donors and added high-resolution HLA genotyping to investigate patterns of TCR occurrence.

Overall study outcomes, separate from this receptor: Compared with the approximately 600-donor mean, donors in an Asian-associated ancestry cluster had fewer N-insertions in productive TCRs, according to a later genetic analysis. Broadly in line with IMGT annotations, most TCR beta V segments showed up in productive rearrangements about 90% or about 30% of the time in an earlier analysis of 587 of the donors. At a false discovery rate of 0.05, a later analysis linked some 18,000 TCR beta sequences to specific HLA alleles. Most CMV-associated TCR beta chains appeared to be HLA-restricted in a later analysis, and the HLA associations seemed to be driven largely by CMV exposure. The earlier analysis of approximately 560 of the donors excluded around 17 rarely observed V segments, including chromosome 9 orphons, because counts were too low. Assigning TCR associations to individual alleles was difficult when HLA alleles, especially DR and DQ, strongly co-occurred. Correlated functional status among segregating V segments might reflect linkage disequilibrium, but an unknown experimental factor could not be ruled out. Sequencing depth was assumed to be roughly uniform across donors in the presence/absence analyses, though that assumption may not hold. It was suggested by the authors that the approach could potentially be generalized to other disease states and immunological phenotypes. In vitro tests confirmed that a few of the cytomegalovirus-associated TCR beta chains recognize cytomegalovirus antigens. The only immune exposure information available for the cohort was CMV serostatus. Because HLA typing was unavailable for some donors at each locus, only the typed subset was used in association tests. The study listed 150 to 200 TCR beta chains as associated with cytomegalovirus. In a later analysis, TCR association rates were found to vary across HLA loci, with the most associated TCRs seen for DRB1 alleles and the fewest for HLA-C alleles. A group of highly shared sequence variants was considered likely to be a technical artifact of the sequencing pipeline. A further reported finding was that TCR beta sequences accurately predicted the HLA-A and HLA-B alleles for most subjects in the first cohort. A later analysis found that HLA-associated TCR beta chains were more clonally expanded and had lower generation probabilities than equally common non-associated chains. A later genetic analysis associated a missense DCLRE1C variant with V-gene and J-gene trimming of TCR beta chains, and an independent cohort replicated the association. Most TCR sequences were observed very rarely across donors, whereas some public TCRs were present in many individuals. A later analysis reported that several top co-occurrence clusters appeared linked to parvovirus B19, influenza, CMV and Epstein-Barr virus. This cohort had only TCR beta chains sequenced, and the lack of alpha or paired-chain data limited which features could be detected. In both the original and validation cohorts, the classifier was reported to diagnose cytomegalovirus status with high specificity and sensitivity.

The cohort comprised around 700 healthy bone marrow donors. Cohort members were all nominally healthy when sampled, although unrecorded immune exposures were likely present. The donor tested CMV seropositive and was one of the 289 seropositive cohort members. Every donor gave a peripheral blood sample, and the peripheral blood mononuclear cells from that sample were used for TCR beta sequencing. The Qiagen DNeasy Blood Extraction Kit was used to extract genomic DNA from the blood cell samples. In regard to this clone: The antigen this receptor binds is unknown. There are no base qualities to consult, and no much larger clone falls within one base.

The library was generated by the immunoSEQ multiplex PCR assay. The multiplex PCR relied on a mix of 60 forward primers for TCR Vbeta segments and 13 reverse primers for TCR Jbeta segments. The CDR3 region of rearranged TCR beta genes was amplified from genomic DNA by a multiplex PCR assay. The Illumina HiSeq System was used to sequence the amplified TCR beta libraries as 87-base-pair reads. Turning to the authors' computational methods: In a later analysis, about 80 million unique TCR beta chains were counted across the approximately 640 repertoires, and roughly 11 million of these chains were shared by at least two donors. Raw reads were error-corrected and collapsed into unique sequences by a nearest-neighbor algorithm in which closely related sequences were merged to remove PCR and sequencing errors. To assign V, D and J gene segments, CDR3 sequences were aligned to IMGT reference sequences. For a sequence to be retained, a match of at least six nucleotides to both a V gene segment and a J gene segment was required. Rearrangements were classified as productive when the CDR3 lacked stop codons and remained in frame with V and J, and all other rearrangements were classified as non-productive. Following IMGT convention, CDR3 was defined as the stretch from the second conserved V-encoded cysteine to the conserved J-encoded phenylalanine. Sequences without an unambiguous match to a single V gene segment were excluded from the earlier analysis of approximately 600 of the donors. An earlier analysis of a few hundred of the donors called V segments functional above 56.7% productive rearrangements and segregating when the between-donor standard deviation exceeded 5%. A statistical classification framework was built for diagnosing cytomegalovirus status from the catalog of TCR beta chain sequences. A later analysis assigned V and J genes by comparing TCR nucleotide sequences with IMGT/GENE-DB human TR gene sequences. The TCRdist pipeline was used in a later analysis to assign CDR3 sequences and most-parsimonious VDJ recombination scenarios. In a later analysis, each TCR beta chain was defined by its CDR3 amino acid sequence together with its V-gene family, and reads without a unique V-gene family were excluded. A later analysis removed several hundred highly shared, low-generation-probability nucleotide sequences to deal with suspected cross-contamination and a sequencing artifact. For each public chain, a later analysis derived a clonal expansion index from normalized ranks of inferred template counts within each repertoire. Generation probabilities in a later analysis came from a VDJ recombination model fitted to out-of-frame rearrangements, and those results were checked against IGoR. Hypergeometric tests were used in a later analysis to score TCR-TCR, TCR-HLA and TCR-CMV co-occurrence, with a repertoire-size bias correction applied to the TCR pairs. In a later analysis, false discovery rates were estimated by permuting HLA or CMV assignments 20 times. A later analysis grouped co-occurring TCRs with DBSCAN, adding TCRdist sequence similarity when clustering within HLA-allele-positive subsets. Co-occurrence clustering excluded repertoires with fewer than 30,000 or more than 120,000 public chains, plus five with anomalous nucleotide sharing. TCRdb retrieved this table from immuneACCESS and kept in-frame rearrangements only. Not all clones are present; in checked studies, unresolved V genes account for under half, and no reason is known for the remainder. From that table come the V and J calls and clone size; the DNA was used to work out D and trimming. Recorded for this sample are 100,000 or so clones; around 76% of them occurred a single time. The leading ten clones occupy approximately 12% of the sample.

The sequence came from a woman aged 40-49 years in good health and CMV-seropositive. The sequenced sample was PBMCs.

The sequence in DNA is TGTGCCTGGAGTCCCGGGACATGGGAAGCTTTCTTT. This codes for CAWSPGTWEAFF. The chain uses TRBV30 and TRBJ1-1; a weak D assignment points to TRBD1 (6 bases agree). CDR1 and CDR2, looked up from the germline V gene (reference sequence), are GTSNPN and SVGIG. At the junction V is shortened by 2 bases and J by 8 bases, with 12 bases in between. The CDR3 covers 12 residues, taking in both the cysteine and the phenylalanine. Only the CDR3 DNA is retained, 36 bases long and in frame from the first base.